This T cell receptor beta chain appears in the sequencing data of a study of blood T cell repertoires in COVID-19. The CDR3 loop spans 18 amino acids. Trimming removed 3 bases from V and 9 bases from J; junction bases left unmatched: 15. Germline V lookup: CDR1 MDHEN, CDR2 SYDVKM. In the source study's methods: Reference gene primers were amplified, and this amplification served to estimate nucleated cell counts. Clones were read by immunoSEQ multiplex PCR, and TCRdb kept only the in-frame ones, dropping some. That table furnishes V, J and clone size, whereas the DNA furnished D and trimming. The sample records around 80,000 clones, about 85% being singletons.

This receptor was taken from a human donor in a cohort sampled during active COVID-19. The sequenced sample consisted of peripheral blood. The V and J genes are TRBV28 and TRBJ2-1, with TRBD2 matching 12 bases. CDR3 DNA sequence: TGTGCCAGCAGTTTCTACAGGAGGGCTAGCGGGAGGGAAGGTGAGCAGTTCTTC. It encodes CASSFYRRASGREGEQFF.